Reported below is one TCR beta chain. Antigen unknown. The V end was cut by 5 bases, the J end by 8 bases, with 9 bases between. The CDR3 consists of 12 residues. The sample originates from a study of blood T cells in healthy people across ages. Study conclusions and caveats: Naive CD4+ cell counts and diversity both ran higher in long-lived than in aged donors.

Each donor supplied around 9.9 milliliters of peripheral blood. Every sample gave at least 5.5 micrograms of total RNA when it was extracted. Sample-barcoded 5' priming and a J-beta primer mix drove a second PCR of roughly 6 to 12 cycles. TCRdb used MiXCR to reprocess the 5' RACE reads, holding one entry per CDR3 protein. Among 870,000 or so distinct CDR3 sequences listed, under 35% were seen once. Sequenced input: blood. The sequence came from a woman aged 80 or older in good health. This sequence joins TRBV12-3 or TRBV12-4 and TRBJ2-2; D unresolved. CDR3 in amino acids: CASSRSPGELFF. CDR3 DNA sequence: TGTGCCAGCAGTCGCTCACCGGGGGAGCTGTTTTTT.